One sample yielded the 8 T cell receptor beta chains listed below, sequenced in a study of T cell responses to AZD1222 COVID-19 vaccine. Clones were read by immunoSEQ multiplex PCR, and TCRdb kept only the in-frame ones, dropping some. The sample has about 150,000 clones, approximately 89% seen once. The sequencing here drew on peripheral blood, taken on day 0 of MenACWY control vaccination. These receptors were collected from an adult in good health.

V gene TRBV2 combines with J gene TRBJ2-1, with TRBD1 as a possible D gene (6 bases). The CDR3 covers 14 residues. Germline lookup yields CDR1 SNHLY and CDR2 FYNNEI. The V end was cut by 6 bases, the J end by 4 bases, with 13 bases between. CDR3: CASSEQGRYNEQFF. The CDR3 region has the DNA TGTGCCAGCAGCGAGCAGGGGAGATACAATGAGCAGTTCTTC.

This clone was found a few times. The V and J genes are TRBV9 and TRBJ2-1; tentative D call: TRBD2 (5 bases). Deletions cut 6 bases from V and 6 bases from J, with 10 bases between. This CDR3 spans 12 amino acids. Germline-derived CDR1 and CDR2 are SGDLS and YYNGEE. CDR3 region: CASMGDFNEQFF. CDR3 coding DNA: TGTGCCAGCATGGGAGATTTCAATGAGCAGTTCTTC.

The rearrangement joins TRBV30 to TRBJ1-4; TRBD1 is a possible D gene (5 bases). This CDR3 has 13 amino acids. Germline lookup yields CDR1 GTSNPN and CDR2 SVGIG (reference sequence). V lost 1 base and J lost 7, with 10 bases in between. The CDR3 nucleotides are TGTGCCTGGAGTGCAGCAAGGGGTGAAAAACTGTTTTTT. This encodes CAWSAARGEKLFF.

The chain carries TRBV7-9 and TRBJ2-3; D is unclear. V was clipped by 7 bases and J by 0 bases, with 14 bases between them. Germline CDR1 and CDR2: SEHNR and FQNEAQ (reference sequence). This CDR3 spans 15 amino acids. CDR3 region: CASNPLGTSTDTQYF. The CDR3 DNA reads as TGTGCCAGCAACCCCCTGGGAACTAGCACAGATACGCAGTATTTT. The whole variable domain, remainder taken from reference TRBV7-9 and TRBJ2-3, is DTGVSQNPRHKITKRGQNVTFRCDPISEHNRLYWYRQTLGQGPEFLTYFQNEAQLEKSRLLSDRFSAERPKGSFSTLEIQRTEQGDSAMYLCASNPLGTSTDTQYFGPGTRLTVL.

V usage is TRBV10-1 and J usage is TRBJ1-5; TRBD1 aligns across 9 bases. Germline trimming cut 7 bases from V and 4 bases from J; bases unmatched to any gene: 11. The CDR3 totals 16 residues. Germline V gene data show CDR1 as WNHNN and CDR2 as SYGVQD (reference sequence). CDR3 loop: CASIRTGDLANQPQHF. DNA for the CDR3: TGCGCCAGCATTCGGACAGGGGACTTAGCGAATCAGCCCCAGCATTTT.

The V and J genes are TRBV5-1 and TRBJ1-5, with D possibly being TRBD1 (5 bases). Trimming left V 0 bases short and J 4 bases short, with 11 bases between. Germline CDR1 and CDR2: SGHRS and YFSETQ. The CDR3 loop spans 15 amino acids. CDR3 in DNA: TGCGCCAGCAGCTTGGAAGGGGTAGGGAATCAGCCCCAGCATTTT. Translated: CASSLEGVGNQPQHF.

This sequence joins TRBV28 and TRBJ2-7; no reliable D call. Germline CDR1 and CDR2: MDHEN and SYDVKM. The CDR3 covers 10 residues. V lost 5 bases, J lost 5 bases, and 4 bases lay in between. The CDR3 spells CASSRHEQYF. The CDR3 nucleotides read TGTGCCAGCAGTCGACACGAGCAGTACTTC.

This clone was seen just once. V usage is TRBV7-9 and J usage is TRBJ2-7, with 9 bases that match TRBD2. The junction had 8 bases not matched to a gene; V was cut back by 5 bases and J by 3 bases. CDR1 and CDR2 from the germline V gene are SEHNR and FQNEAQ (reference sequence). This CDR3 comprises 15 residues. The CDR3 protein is CASSLLASGNYEQYF. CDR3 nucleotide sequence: TGTGCCAGCAGCCTACTGGCTAGCGGGAACTACGAGCAGTACTTC.